Below, 28 T cell receptor beta chains from the same sample are listed, as sequenced in a study of blood T cell repertoires in COVID-19. Sequencing was performed with immunoSEQ multiplex PCR; in TCRdb, only in-frame clones are kept and a portion is missing. The sample includes about 110,000 clones, just over 70% of them seen just once. Sequenced input: peripheral blood. The source is a human donor with acute or convalescent COVID-19. The donor label of this sample is uncertain.

This clone showed up just a few times. The genes are TRBV18 and TRBJ2-7, with D maybe TRBD1 (6 bases). V was shortened by 0 bases and J by 6 bases, with 9 bases between the two germline ends. Looked up from germline, CDR1 is KGHSH and CDR2 is LQKENI. The CDR3 contains 13 residues. The CDR3 sequence: CASSPPSRGEQYF. In nucleotides, the CDR3 is TGTGCCAGCTCACCACCGTCCAGGGGCGAGCAGTACTTC. Full variable domain (missing parts from reference TRBV18 and TRBJ2-7): NAGVMQNPRHLVRRRGQEARLRCSPMKGHSHVYWYRQLPEEGLKFMVYLQKENIIDESGMPKERFSAEFPKEGPSILRIQQVVRGDSAAYFCASSPPSRGEQYFGPGTRLTVT.

The chain couples TRBV7-8 to TRBJ1-5; D might be TRBD1 (5 bases). Germline CDR1 is SGHVS and CDR2 is FQNEAQ. CDR3 size: 16 residues. Between the trimmed V and J ends, which lost 3 bases and 5 bases, there was a span of 17 bases. DNA of the CDR3: TGTGCCAGCAGCTTTGGTTGGGGCCGGGAGGATCAGCCCCAGCATTTT. Translation gives CASSFGWGREDQPQHF. The full variable domain, completed using reference TRBV7-8 and TRBJ1-5, is GAGVSQSPRYKVAKRGQDVALRCDPISGHVSLFWYQQALGQGPEFLTYFQNEAQLDKSGLPSDRFFAERPEGSVSTLKIQRTQQEDSAVYLCASSFGWGREDQPQHFGDGTRLSIL.

The V and J genes are TRBV7-3 and TRBJ1-6; D is ambiguous. Germline V gene lookup returns CDR1 SGHTA and CDR2 FQGTGA. The V and J ends lost 2 bases and 8 bases respectively, with 7 bases between them. CDR3 length equals 13 residues. The CDR3 DNA reads TGTGCCAGCAGCTTAGAACAGTATTCACCCCTCCACTTT. Protein product: CASSLEQYSPLHF. Based on the CDR3 plus reference TRBV7-3 and TRBJ1-6, the full variable domain is GAGVSQTPSNKVTEKGKYVELRCDPISGHTALYWYRQSLGQGPEFLIYFQGTGAADDSGLPNDRFFAVRPEGSVSTLKIQRTERGDSAVYLCASSLEQYSPLHFGNGTRLTVT.

The chain is built from TRBV24-1 and TRBJ2-1, with TRBD1 identical over 9 bases. Germline lookup yields CDR1 KGHDR and CDR2 SFDVKD. Unmatched junction bases numbered 9, after V lost 3 bases and J lost 4 bases. This CDR3 spans 17 amino acids. The CDR3 DNA is TGTGCCACCAGTGATATACTAACCGGGACAGGGTACAATGAGCAGTTCTTC. It translates to CATSDILTGTGYNEQFF.

This clone has more than one count but fewer than ten. V is TRBV10-3 and J is TRBJ1-5, with D uncertain. From germline, CDR1 is ENHRY and CDR2 SYGVKD. The CDR3 is 13 residues long. Trimming shortened V by 4 bases and J by 5 bases, and 9 bases separated the two germline ends. The CDR3 region is CAISGREDQPQHF. For the CDR3, the DNA is TGTGCCATCAGTGGGAGGGAAGATCAGCCCCAGCATTTT.

The chain has TRBV5-1 and TRBJ2-7; tentatively, D is TRBD1 (5 bases). The CDR3 consists of 14 residues. CDR1 is SGHRS and CDR2 is YFSETQ in the germline V gene. The V gene lost 4 bases and the J gene lost 5 bases, with 16 bases spanning the gap. CDR3: CASSARQSSHEQYF. The DNA of the CDR3 is TGCGCCAGCAGCGCCCGACAGTCATCCCACGAGCAGTACTTC.

The rearrangement uses TRBV6-5 and TRBJ1-3; 9 nucleotides align to TRBD1. Germline lookup yields CDR1 MNHEY and CDR2 SVGAGI. V lost 8 bases, J lost 0 bases, and 5 bases stayed unmatched. The CDR3 is 15 residues long. The CDR3 DNA sequence: TGTGCCAGCCTTGGGACAGGGTCCTCTGGAAACACCATATATTTT. It encodes CASLGTGSSGNTIYF.

This rearrangement joins TRBV5-1 to TRBJ2-1; 13 bases fit TRBD2. Trimming removed 4 bases from V and 0 bases from J; junction bases left unmatched: 7. Per the germline V gene, CDR1 is SGHRS and CDR2 is YFSETQ. CDR3 length equals 18 residues. This CDR3 reads CASSLGLAGLSSYNEQFF. CDR3 DNA sequence: TGCGCCAGCAGCCTGGGACTAGCGGGGCTGAGCTCCTACAATGAGCAGTTCTTC.

V and J are TRBV3-1 (or the pseudogene TRBV3-2) and TRBJ2-1; tentatively, D is TRBD1 (6 bases). Trimming left V 3 bases short and J 7 bases short, with 13 bases between. Germline values: CDR1 LGHDT, CDR2 YNNKEL (reference sequence). The CDR3 contains 14 residues. This CDR3 is CASSQGLGANEQFF. The CDR3 DNA sequence: TGTGCCAGCAGCCAGGGGTTGGGGGCAAATGAGCAGTTCTTC.

V usage is TRBV5-1 and J usage is TRBJ2-5; 7 positions match TRBD2. Germline-derived CDR1 and CDR2 are SGHRS and YFSETQ. The CDR3 extends over 15 amino acids. The J segment lost 1 base and the V segment lost 4 bases, leaving 7 bases of the junction unmatched. The CDR3 loop reads CASSGLTGGQETQYF. DNA of the CDR3: TGCGCCAGCAGCGGACTAACGGGGGGCCAAGAGACCCAGTACTTC. The whole variable domain, filled in from reference TRBV5-1 and TRBJ2-5, reads KAGVTQTPRYLIKTRGQQVTLSCSPISGHRSVSWYQQTPGQGLQFLFEYFSETQRNKGNFPGRFSGRQFSNSRSEMNVSTLELGDSALYLCASSGLTGGQETQYFGPGTRLLVL.

This clone occurred many times. This sample also contains other DNA sequences that code for the same CDR3. The chain is built from TRBV7-2 and TRBJ2-5; TRBD1 matches at 8 bases. Germline V gene sequence: CDR1 SGHTA, CDR2 FQGNSA. V trimming: 2 bases; J trimming: 5 bases; junction bases outside the gene matches: 4. CDR3 length equals 14 residues. The CDR3 spells CASSLTGGQETQYF. The CDR3 coding sequence is TGTGCCAGCAGCTTAACAGGGGGGCAGGAGACCCAGTACTTC.

The chain uses TRBV28 and TRBJ1-2; 7 bases agree with TRBD1. CDR3 length: 13 amino acids. Unmatched junction bases numbered 6, after V lost 7 bases and J lost 4 bases. Germline V gene data show CDR1 as MDHEN and CDR2 as SYDVKM. The CDR3 DNA is TGTGCCAGCACCCAGGGGGGCGGCTATGGCTACACCTTC. This codes for CASTQGGGYGYTF.

CDR3 in amino acids: CASSSPQGTSYEQYF. The CDR3 region has the DNA TGTGCCAGCAGTTCCCCACAGGGGACTTCCTACGAGCAGTACTTC. The rearrangement links TRBV28 to TRBJ2-7; TRBD1 might be the D (7 bases). The CDR3 is 15 residues long. The V gene lost 4 bases and the J gene lost 1 base, with 14 bases spanning the gap. CDR1 MDHEN and CDR2 SYDVKM come from the germline V gene.

For this clone: This same CDR3 is encoded by further DNA sequences in the sample. The gene calls are TRBV12-3 or TRBV12-4 and TRBJ1-1; a weak D match, TRBD1 (5 bases). The ends were cut back, 5 bases at V and 0 bases at J, with 7 bases in the middle. The CDR3 has 13 amino acids. The CDR3 spells CASSLTVNTEAFF. DNA for the CDR3: TGTGCCAGCAGTCTGACAGTGAACACTGAAGCTTTCTTT.

V is TRBV6-5 and J is TRBJ2-5, with a possible D match to TRBD2 (5 bases). Looked up from germline, CDR1 is MNHEY and CDR2 is SVGAGI. This CDR3 is built from 12 residues. V was trimmed by 7 bases and J by 6 bases, leaving 12 bases between them. CDR3 loop: CASTEGLKTQYF. As DNA, the CDR3 is TGTGCCAGCACCGAGGGTTTGAAGACCCAGTACTTC.

The gene calls are TRBV6-5 and TRBJ2-1; 8 nucleotides line up with TRBD2. CDR3 length: 15 residues. V was pared by 0 bases and J by 2 bases, with 0 bases of the junction left unmatched. Germline lookup yields CDR1 MNHEY and CDR2 SVGAGI. The CDR3 protein is CASSYSSGAYNEQFF. In DNA, the CDR3 is TGTGCCAGCAGTTACTCTAGCGGGGCCTACAATGAGCAGTTCTTC.

The chain uses TRBV29-1 and TRBJ2-5; 8 positions agree with TRBD1. The CDR3 sequence is 15 residues long. V was pared by 5 bases and J by 5 bases, with 13 bases of the junction left unmatched. Germline-derived CDR1 and CDR2 are SQVTM and ANQGSEA. CDR3 sequence: CSVRLGSGGLETQYF. As DNA, the CDR3 is TGCAGCGTTCGGCTGGGCTCAGGGGGCCTTGAGACCCAGTACTTC.

V gene TRBV18 combines with J gene TRBJ2-5, with 7 bases lining up with TRBD1. The CDR3 runs to 18 residues. The germline gives CDR1 KGHSH, CDR2 LQKENI. The CDR3 region is CFHHPPAAARTGEETQYF. DNA for the CDR3: TGTTTCCACCACCCCCCGGCGGCGGCGCGAACAGGGGAAGAGACCCAGTACTTC.

This chain joins TRBV2 and TRBJ1-2; 7 bases match TRBD1. Germline CDR1 and CDR2: SNHLY and FYNNEI. The CDR3 contains 12 residues. The J segment lost 3 bases and the V segment lost 6 bases, leaving 1 base of the junction unmatched. CDR3 region: CASSGTDYGYTF. For the CDR3, the DNA is TGTGCCAGCAGCGGGACAGACTATGGCTACACCTTC. Looking up the rest from reference TRBV2 and TRBJ1-2 gives the full variable domain: EPEVTQTPSHQVTQMGQEVILRCVPISNHLYFYWYRQILGQKVEFLVSFYNNEISEKSEIFDDQFSVERPDGSNFTLKIRSTKLEDSAMYFCASSGTDYGYTFGSGTRLTVV.

Notes on this clone: Other DNA sequences of this sample code for an identical CDR3. The chain links TRBV7-2 to TRBJ1-1; D gene unclear. The V and J ends lost 3 bases and 0 bases respectively, with 5 bases between them. The CDR3 is 13 amino acids. The germline V gene has CDR1 SGHTA and CDR2 FQGNSA. CDR3 sequence (DNA): TGTGCCAGCAGCTTTAGTGTGAACACTGAAGCTTTCTTT. It translates to CASSFSVNTEAFF.

V gene TRBV24-1 combines with J gene TRBJ2-5, with TRBD2 identical over 8 bases. The V gene end was trimmed by 3 bases and the J gene end by 4 bases; junction bases not matched to a gene: 9. There are 16 residues in the CDR3. Germline V CDR1 and CDR2: KGHDR, SFDVKD. CDR3 sequence: CATSDPGLGGGETQYF. CDR3 nucleotides: TGTGCCACCAGTGATCCGGGACTAGGGGGAGGAGAGACCCAGTACTTC.

V and J are TRBV2 and TRBJ2-7; tentative D call: TRBD2 (5 bases). With 8 bases removed from V and 6 bases from J, the gap between germline ends came to 14 bases. The CDR3 extends over 12 amino acids. The germline V gene encodes CDR1 SNHLY and CDR2 FYNNEI. The DNA of the CDR3 is TGTGCCAGCGACGTGAGGGTCGGCGAGCAGTACGTC. This translates into CASDVRVGEQYV.

The genes are TRBV6-4 and TRBJ2-1; 12 positions agree with TRBD2. The V gene's germline CDR1 is MRHNA and CDR2 SNTAGT. V trimming: 3 bases; J trimming: 5 bases; junction bases outside the gene matches: 8. The CDR3 spans 17 residues. The CDR3 bases are TGTGCCAGCAGTGAATTATCCGGACTAGCGGGGAACAATGAGCAGTTCTTC. It codes for CASSELSGLAGNNEQFF.

The genes are TRBV7-9 and TRBJ2-5; D is possibly TRBD1 (6 bases). CDR1 and CDR2 from the germline V gene are SEHNR and FQNEAQ (reference sequence). Trimming removed 5 bases from V and 5 bases from J, with 15 bases in between. This CDR3 spans 14 amino acids. DNA for the CDR3: TGTGCCAGCAGCCTCCATAGTGGGGGCGAGACCCAGTACTTC. Protein sequence: CASSLHSGGETQYF.

This clone has more than one count but fewer than ten. Written as DNA, the CDR3 is TGTGCCAGCAGTTTAAGCGGGGGCTTTGTTAATGAGCAGTTCTTC. Amino acid sequence: CASSLSGGFVNEQFF. V is TRBV27 and J is TRBJ2-1; TRBD2 matches at 8 bases. Losses at the gene ends were 2 bases for V and 7 bases for J; bases not matched to a gene: 7. This CDR3 comprises 15 residues. CDR1 and CDR2 (germline): MNHEY, SMNVEV (reference sequence).

The gene calls are TRBV19 and TRBJ1-6; D remains ambiguous. This CDR3 comprises 17 residues. The V end lost 4 bases, the J end lost 0 bases, and 13 bases lay between the germline ends. In germline, CDR1 is LNHDA, CDR2 SQIVND (reference sequence). The CDR3 loop is CASSNGRSSSYNSPLHF. The CDR3 bases are TGTGCCAGTAGTAACGGGAGATCAAGCTCCTATAATTCACCCCTCCACTTT.

The chain recombines TRBV9 with TRBJ1-1; TRBD1 matches at 11 bases. CDR1 and CDR2 (germline): SGDLS, YYNGEE. Trimming removed 4 bases from V and 10 bases from J; junction bases left unmatched: 9. This CDR3 comprises 14 residues. The CDR3 sequence: CASSTRGQGAGAFF. DNA for the CDR3: TGTGCCAGCAGCACCAGAGGACAGGGGGCAGGAGCTTTCTTT.

This chain joins TRBV3-1 (or the pseudogene TRBV3-2) and TRBJ1-2; TRBD1 aligns across 8 bases. There are 14 residues in the CDR3. The V and J ends lost 3 bases and 2 bases, in that order; junction bases with no gene match: 2. The germline gives CDR1 LGHDT, CDR2 YNNKEL (reference sequence). The CDR3 spells CASSQRTGNYGYTF. The CDR3 bases are TGTGCCAGCAGCCAGAGGACAGGGAACTATGGCTACACCTTC.